The 7 T cell receptor beta chains listed next were all sequenced from one sample in a study of CD8 T cells in ankylosing spondylitis. Each CDR3 protein is one row after TCRdb ran MiXCR on the 5' RACE reads. The sample holds about 360,000 distinct CDR3 sequences, 20% seen once. The sequencing sample was made of blood, either unsorted or a sorted T cell fraction (not recorded which). Every receptor here comes from a male donor with ankylosing spondylitis or in good health (not recorded which).

This chain links TRBV7-9 with TRBJ2-1; 11 bases map to TRBD2. Germline V gives CDR1 SEHNR, CDR2 FQNEAQ (reference sequence). This CDR3 spans 17 amino acids. The junction had 13 bases not matched to a gene; V was cut back by 5 bases and J by 7 bases. CDR3 amino acids: CASSLKASGGSLNEQFF. CDR3 nucleotides: TGTGCCAGCAGCCTAAAAGCTAGCGGGGGGTCCTTGAATGAGCAGTTCTTC.

The chain carries TRBV11-2 and TRBJ2-7, with D possibly TRBD2 on 5 matching bases. Per the germline V gene, CDR1 is SGHAT and CDR2 is FQNNGV. The CDR3 loop spans 13 amino acids. Trimming stripped 5 bases from V and 3 bases from J, with 11 bases between. The CDR3 is CASSREGFYEQYF. The CDR3 region has the DNA TGTGCCAGCAGCCGAGAGGGTTTCTACGAGCAGTACTTC.

This sequence joins TRBV6-1 and TRBJ1-2; D is perhaps TRBD1 (6 bases). CDR1 is MNHNS, CDR2 SASEGT, per germline. The length of the CDR3 is 15 residues. With 6 bases removed from V and 5 bases from J, the gap between germline ends came to 19 bases. The DNA for the CDR3 is TGTGCCAGCAGCGCAACAGAAGGGGGATTTTATGGCTACACCTTC. Translated: CASSATEGGFYGYTF.

The CDR3 bases are TGTGCCAGCAGTGGGACAGAGCAGTACTTC. Amino acids: CASSGTEQYF. The rearrangement uses TRBV2 and TRBJ2-7, with TRBD1 as a possible D gene (5 bases). The length of the CDR3 is 10 residues. The germline CDR1 and CDR2 sequences are SNHLY and FYNNEI. Between the trimmed V and J ends, which lost 4 bases and 7 bases, there was a span of 5 bases.

A few counts support this clonotype. The chain carries TRBV11-2 and TRBJ2-5; 10 bases are shared with TRBD2. V was pared by 5 bases and J by 5 bases, with 11 bases of the junction left unmatched. This CDR3 spans 16 amino acids. Germline V gives CDR1 SGHAT, CDR2 FQNNGV. CDR3 bases: TGTGCCAGCAGCCGATCCGGGCTAGCGGGGGACGAGACCCAGTACTTC. Residues: CASSRSGLAGDETQYF.

This clonotype was picked up many times. The CDR3 sequence: CASSSALTGYEQFF. CDR3 DNA sequence: TGTGCCAGCAGTAGCGCCCTAACAGGGTACGAGCAGTTCTTC. This chain uses TRBV12-3 or TRBV12-4 with TRBJ2-1, with D tentatively TRBD1 (6 bases). The CDR3 has 14 residues. V was shortened by 5 bases and J by 10 bases, with 18 bases between the two germline ends.

CDR3 in amino acids: CASSSTTGPGTYTF. The CDR3 DNA follows: TGTGCCAGCAGCTCCACGACAGGGCCTGGGACCTACACCTTC. The chain has TRBV7-9 and TRBJ1-2; 7 bases are shared with TRBD1. Germline trimming cut 4 bases from V and 10 bases from J; bases unmatched to any gene: 12. This CDR3 has 14 amino acids. Per germline, CDR1 SEHNR and CDR2 FQNEAQ (reference sequence).